A selection of T cell receptor beta chains follows, all from one sample in a study of siplizumab effects on memory and regulatory T cells. Using immunoSEQ multiplex PCR, the repertoire was profiled, and TCRdb retains in-frame clones only, with some absent. The profile shows roughly 56,000 clones, 93% of them singletons. The sequencing sample was made of CD8+ T cells sorted from blood. The source is a human donor in good health. CDR3s include the opening cysteine and the closing phenylalanine or tryptophan. D genes are given only for firm matches. For some rows the clone size is stated as once, few or many, or as a class when expanded; others skip it.

TRBV11-1,TRBD2,TRBJ2-3,NA,CASSSGLAGVSVSDTQYF,TGTGCCAGCAGCTCCGGACTAGCGGGAGTTTCCGTCTCAGATACGCAGTATTTT
TRBV2,NA,TRBJ1-1,few,CASSRYVPEAFF,TGTGCCAGCAGTCGGTACGTGCCTGAAGCTTTCTTT
TRBV7-2,NA,TRBJ2-5,NA,CASSLVPLPGETQYF,TGTGCCAGCAGCTTAGTGCCACTCCCGGGGGAGACCCAGTACTTC
TRBV7-2,NA,TRBJ2-7,NA,CASSLVVQDLYF,TGTGCCAGCAGCTTAGTAGTACAGGACTTGTACTTC
TRBV29-1,TRBD2,TRBJ2-7,NA,CSVGLAGGYEQYF,TGCAGCGTTGGACTAGCGGGAGGTTACGAGCAGTACTTC
TRBV27,NA,TRBJ2-7,NA,CASKLAEAPYEQYF,TGTGCCAGCAAACTAGCTGAGGCTCCGTACGAGCAGTACTTC
TRBV27,NA,TRBJ2-7,NA,CASSLIGFHEQYF,TGTGCCAGCAGTTTAATAGGGTTCCACGAGCAGTACTTC
TRBV6-6,TRBD2,TRBJ2-7,NA,CATLGETSESHEQYF,TGTGCCACCCTCGGAGAGACTAGCGAATCTCACGAGCAGTACTTC
TRBV5-6,TRBD1,TRBJ1-2,NA,CASSTQGGFYGYTF,TGTGCCAGCAGCACACAGGGGGGATTCTATGGCTACACCTTC
TRBV18,NA,TRBJ1-2,NA,CASSLERGLDYGYTF,TGTGCCAGCTCTCTCGAAAGGGGATTGGACTATGGCTACACCTTC
TRBV27,NA,TRBJ2-1,NA,CASSLSGSQNEQFF,TGTGCCAGCAGTTTATCCGGGAGTCAAAATGAGCAGTTCTTC
TRBV6-5,NA,TRBJ2-1,NA,CASRRDPSPYNEQFF,TGTGCCAGCAGGAGGGATCCCTCCCCCTACAATGAGCAGTTCTTC
TRBV6-1,NA,TRBJ2-5,NA,CASSEALFRIQETQYF,TGTGCCAGCAGTGAAGCGTTGTTCAGGATACAAGAGACCCAGTACTTC
TRBV27,TRBD2,TRBJ2-1,NA,CASSPPGLAGGNNEQFF,TGTGCCAGCAGTCCACCGGGACTAGCGGGAGGGAACAATGAGCAGTTCTTC
TRBV27,NA,TRBJ1-5,once,CASSAREYSNQPQHF,TGTGCCAGCAGTGCAAGAGAATATAGCAATCAGCCCCAGCATTTT
TRBV12-5,TRBD2,TRBJ2-6,NA,CASGLSGAGANVLTF,TGTGCTAGTGGCTTGAGCGGGGCTGGGGCCAACGTCCTGACTTTC
TRBV5-6,TRBD1,TRBJ1-5,NA,CASSRDRTYSNQPQHF,TGTGCCAGCAGCCGGGACAGAACATATAGCAATCAGCCCCAGCATTTT
TRBV2,TRBD1,TRBJ1-2,NA,CASRDRVDGYTF,TGTGCCAGCCGGGACAGGGTGGATGGCTACACCTTC
TRBV9,NA,TRBJ1-4,NA,CASSLTGTTNEKLFF,TGTGCCAGCAGCTTGACCGGGACAACTAATGAAAAACTGTTTTTT
TRBV28,TRBD1,TRBJ2-7,NA,CASSFPTGTGGYEQYF,TGTGCCAGCAGTTTCCCAACCGGGACAGGGGGCTACGAGCAGTACTTC
TRBV5-1,NA,TRBJ2-5,NA,CASRDSTETQYF,TGCGCCAGCAGGGACAGTACGGAGACCCAGTACTTC
TRBV2,TRBD1,TRBJ1-1,NA,CASGTGEGATEAFF,TGTGCCAGCGGCACAGGGGAGGGGGCGACTGAAGCTTTCTTT
TRBV4-2,NA,TRBJ2-2,NA,CASSQGTDTGELFF,TGTGCCAGCAGCCAAGGGACAGACACCGGGGAGCTGTTTTTT
TRBV5-1,NA,TRBJ1-1,NA,CASSFRGEAFF,TGCGCCAGCAGCTTTCGCGGTGAAGCTTTCTTT
TRBV7-9,NA,TRBJ1-4,NA,CASSRGTELHEKLFF,TGTGCCAGCAGCAGGGGGACCGAGCTGCATGAAAAACTGTTTTTT
TRBV11-3,NA,TRBJ1-3,NA,CASSPGGGPGNTIYF,TGTGCCAGCAGCCCCGGGGGAGGTCCTGGAAACACCATATATTTT
TRBV5-4,NA,TRBJ1-1,NA,CASSNLIESGTEAFF,TGTGCCAGCAGCAATCTTATCGAGTCGGGAACTGAAGCTTTCTTT
TRBV6-5,TRBD2,TRBJ2-1,NA,CASSYGAGVSDEQFF,TGTGCCAGCAGTTATGGAGCGGGAGTTTCCGATGAGCAGTTCTTC
TRBV27,NA,TRBJ1-2,once,CASSPAVRGGYTF,TGTGCCAGCAGTCCCGCCGTCAGGGGCGGCTACACCTTC
TRBV6-1,NA,TRBJ2-7,NA,CASSLQDGYEQYF,TGTGCCAGCAGTCTCCAGGACGGGTACGAGCAGTACTTC
TRBV27,TRBD2,TRBJ2-1,NA,CASSFAIAGYNEQFF,TGTGCCAGCAGTTTTGCGATAGCGGGCTACAATGAGCAGTTCTTC
TRBV12-1,NA,TRBJ1-5,NA,CASSFATTGTGQPQHF,TGTGCCAGCAGCTTTGCGACTACAGGGACAGGGCAGCCCCAGCATTTT
TRBV19,TRBD2,TRBJ2-1,NA,CASSGTSGRASYNEQFF,TGTGCCAGTTCTGGGACTAGCGGGAGGGCCTCGTACAATGAGCAGTTCTTC
TRBV7-3,NA,TRBJ1-2,NA,CASSQPGDLRGYTF,TGTGCCAGCAGCCAACCGGGAGATTTAAGGGGCTACACCTTC
TRBV13,NA,TRBJ2-5,NA,CASSLERTETQYF,TGTGCCAGCAGCTTAGAAAGGACGGAGACCCAGTACTTC
TRBV9,NA,TRBJ2-7,NA,CASSPHLGGDEQYF,TGTGCCAGCAGCCCCCACCTTGGCGGGGACGAGCAGTACTTC
TRBV6-5,NA,TRBJ1-2,once,CASSYFEGGDGYTF,TGTGCCAGCAGTTACTTTGAGGGGGGGGATGGCTACACCTTC
TRBV29-1,TRBD1,TRBJ2-7,NA,CSVPGTGSYEQYF,TGCAGCGTGCCGGGGACAGGCTCCTACGAGCAGTACTTC
TRBV7-2,TRBD2,TRBJ2-1,NA,CASSLGVQRDYNEQFF,TGTGCCAGCAGCTTAGGGGTCCAGCGGGATTACAATGAGCAGTTCTTC
TRBV13,TRBD2,TRBJ2-7,NA,CASSSGLATYEQYF,TGTGCCAGCAGCTCGGGACTAGCGACGTACGAGCAGTACTTC
TRBV7-9,NA,TRBJ1-4,NA,CASSLSSEGHGKLFF,TGTGCCAGCAGCTTAAGCTCTGAGGGGCACGGAAAACTGTTTTTT
TRBV27,NA,TRBJ1-1,NA,CASGAGTYTEAFF,TGTGCCAGCGGCGCGGGGACCTACACTGAAGCTTTCTTT
TRBV27,TRBD1,TRBJ2-7,NA,CASSFGTGYEQYF,TGTGCCAGCAGTTTTGGGACAGGCTACGAGCAGTACTTC
TRBV9,NA,TRBJ2-1,NA,CASSVGGSWGRDNEQFF,TGTGCCAGCAGCGTAGGAGGGAGTTGGGGGCGGGACAATGAGCAGTTCTTC
TRBV2,NA,TRBJ2-1,NA,CASIGLASSYNEQFF,TGTGCCAGCATTGGGCTGGCTAGCAGCTACAATGAGCAGTTCTTC
TRBV6-1,NA,TRBJ2-5,NA,CASSEGGGKETQYF,TGTGCCAGCAGTGAAGGAGGAGGTAAAGAGACCCAGTACTTC
TRBV25-1,NA,TRBJ2-5,NA,CASSEWVETQYF,TGTGCCAGCAGTGAATGGGTGGAGACCCAGTACTTC
TRBV9,TRBD1,TRBJ1-4,once,CASGGGQAKERLFF,TGTGCCAGCGGGGGAGGACAGGCAAAGGAAAGACTGTTTTTT
TRBV4-1,TRBD1,TRBJ1-1,NA,CASSQEDRAIEAFF,TGCGCCAGCAGCCAAGAAGACAGGGCCATTGAAGCTTTCTTT
TRBV11-2,NA,TRBJ2-7,once,CASSSSRRSYEQYF,TGTGCCAGCAGCTCTAGCCGGAGGTCCTACGAGCAGTACTTC
TRBV5-1,NA,TRBJ1-3,NA,CASRQGIEPGNTIYF,TGCGCCAGCAGACAGGGTATAGAGCCTGGAAACACCATATATTTT
TRBV9,NA,TRBJ2-2,NA,CASSVAWQGRNTGELFF,TGTGCCAGCAGCGTAGCGTGGCAGGGACGGAACACCGGGGAGCTGTTTTTT